Listed below are T cell receptor beta chains from one sample, sequenced in a study of post-analysis software for immune sequencing data. In TCRdb, the PCR reads were re-called with MiXCR into one record per CDR3 protein. The sample contains some 190,000 distinct CDR3 sequences, 29% of which appear only once. Sequences were obtained from blood. These receptors all stem from a girl between 2 and 17 years old with multiple sclerosis. Both conserved end residues are trimmed from each CDR3. A row's size may be missing; if present it is once, few, many or a size class.

clone_size,v_call,j_call,cdr3_aa
.,TRBV4-2,.,ASSQAQTSYNEQY
many,TRBV7-2,TRBJ2-7,ASSFVGFGNEQY
few,TRBV29-1,TRBJ2-7,SVELPQAAGEQY
.,TRBV24-1,TRBJ2-5,ATSDPGETQY
.,TRBV5-1,TRBJ2-1,ASSDGLARDNEQF
many,TRBV20-1,TRBJ2-5,SAGVTGTETQY
many,TRBV6-6,TRBJ2-7,ASSYSMGPRGEQY
many,TRBV12-3/TRBV12-4,TRBJ1-2,ASRLNGGQGSGYT
few,TRBV20-1,TRBJ1-4,SARAGATNEKLF
many,TRBV4-1,TRBJ1-2,ASSLNGQGNYGYT
many,TRBV29-1,TRBJ1-4,SVARRTNEKLF
.,TRBV24-1,TRBJ1-2,ATGAPGQGDYGYT
many,TRBV29-1,TRBJ2-3,SARLSTDTQY
many,TRBV4-1,TRBJ2-7,ASSHLAGGPYEQY
many,TRBV6-5,TRBJ1-2,ASSPGQLYGYT
many,TRBV6-2/TRBV6-3,TRBJ2-3,ASIKVPQGGKSTDTQY
many,TRBV5-1,TRBJ2-1,ASSLTGAAYNEQF
.,TRBV6-6,TRBJ2-7,ASSYGGATSYEQY
many,TRBV12-3/TRBV12-4,TRBJ2-4,ASSPWGLRRKY
many,TRBV5-1,TRBJ2-1,ASSSRVAESSYNEQF
few,TRBV6-5,TRBJ1-6,ASSLTHNSPLH
many,TRBV28,TRBJ2-3,ASLYRVNTQY
.,TRBV15,TRBJ2-5,ATSRGVGTETQY
few,TRBV27,TRBJ2-7,ASSLKPAPSYEQY
.,TRBV29-1,TRBJ1-4,SVVPRGPNEKLV
.,TRBV11-2,TRBJ1-1,ASSQRDNTEAF
few,TRBV20-1,TRBJ1-5,SAENPGQGNQPQH
many,TRBV7-9,TRBJ2-1,ASSPPLRTSVGNEQF
.,TRBV4-1,.,ASSQGGWSSYNEQY
.,TRBV29-1,TRBJ2-7,SVGPEGEQY
once,TRBV27,TRBJ2-5,ASSYRAWETQY
many,TRBV29-1,TRBJ2-7,SVEGQGSVSGRGDEQY
many,TRBV5-6,TRBJ2-1,ASSLLLAHYNEQF
few,TRBV5-1,TRBJ1-1,ASSDGSMGMKAF
.,TRBV20-1,TRBJ1-5,SARTGGESQPQH
.,TRBV21-1,TRBJ1-2,ASSKYPILRTGFREGYGYT
many,TRBV29-1,TRBJ2-5,SATREGTLKTQY
.,TRBV28,TRBJ1-5,ASSLTGSIYQPQH
.,TRBV28,TRBJ2-1,ASTPPGLAGGNEQF
.,TRBV6-1,TRBJ1-2,ASSKDRNYGYT
.,TRBV2,TRBJ2-5,ARKEPQRGGMETQY
many,TRBV5-1,TRBJ2-3,ASSTRDYGTDTQY
few,TRBV28,TRBJ2-1,ASSPVANEQF